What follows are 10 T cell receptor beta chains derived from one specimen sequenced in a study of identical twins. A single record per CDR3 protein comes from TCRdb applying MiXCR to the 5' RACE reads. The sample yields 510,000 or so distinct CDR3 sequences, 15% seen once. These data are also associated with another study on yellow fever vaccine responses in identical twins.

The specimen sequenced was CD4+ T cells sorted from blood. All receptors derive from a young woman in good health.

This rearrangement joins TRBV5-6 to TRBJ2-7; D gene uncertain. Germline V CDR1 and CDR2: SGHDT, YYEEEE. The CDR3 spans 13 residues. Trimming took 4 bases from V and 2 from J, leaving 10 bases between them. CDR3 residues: CASSRRVTYEQYF. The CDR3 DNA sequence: TGTGCCAGCAGCCGCCGGGTCACCTACGAGCAGTACTTC.

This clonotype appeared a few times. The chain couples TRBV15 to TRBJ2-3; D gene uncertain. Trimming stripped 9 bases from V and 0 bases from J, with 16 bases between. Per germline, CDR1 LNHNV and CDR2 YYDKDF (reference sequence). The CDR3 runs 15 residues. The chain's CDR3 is CATSPGSQSTDTQYF. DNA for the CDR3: TGTGCCACTTCCCCGGGCAGTCAAAGCACAGATACGCAGTATTTT.

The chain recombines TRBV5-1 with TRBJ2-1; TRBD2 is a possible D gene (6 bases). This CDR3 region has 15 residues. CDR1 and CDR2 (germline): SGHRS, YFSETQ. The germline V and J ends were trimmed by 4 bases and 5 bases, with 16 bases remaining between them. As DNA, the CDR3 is TGCGCCAGCAGCGCAGGGCTAGCGCGAGACAATGAGCAGTTCTTC. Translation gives CASSAGLARDNEQFF.

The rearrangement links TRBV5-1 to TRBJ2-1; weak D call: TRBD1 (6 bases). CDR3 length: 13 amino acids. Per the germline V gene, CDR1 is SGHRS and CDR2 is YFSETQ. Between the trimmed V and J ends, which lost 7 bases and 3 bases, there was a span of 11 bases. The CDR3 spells CASGAQGYNEQFF. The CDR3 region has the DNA TGCGCCAGCGGCGCACAGGGCTACAATGAGCAGTTCTTC.

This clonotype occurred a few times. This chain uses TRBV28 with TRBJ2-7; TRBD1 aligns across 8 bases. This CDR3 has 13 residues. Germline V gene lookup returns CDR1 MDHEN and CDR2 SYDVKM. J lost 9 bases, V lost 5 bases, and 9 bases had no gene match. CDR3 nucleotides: TGTGCCAGCAGTACCATCGGACAGGGAGGGCAGTACGTC. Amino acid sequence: CASSTIGQGGQYV.

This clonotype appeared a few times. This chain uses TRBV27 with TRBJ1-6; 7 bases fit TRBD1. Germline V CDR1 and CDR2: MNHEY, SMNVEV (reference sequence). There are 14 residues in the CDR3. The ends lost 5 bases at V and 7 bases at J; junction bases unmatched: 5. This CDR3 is CASSLDRVNSPLHF. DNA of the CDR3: TGTGCCAGCAGTCTCGACAGGGTGAATTCACCCCTCCACTTT.

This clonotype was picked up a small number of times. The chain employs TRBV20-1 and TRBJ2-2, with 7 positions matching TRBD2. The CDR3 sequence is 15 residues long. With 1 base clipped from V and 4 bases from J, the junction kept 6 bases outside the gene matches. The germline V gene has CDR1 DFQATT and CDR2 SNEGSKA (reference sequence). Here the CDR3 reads CSARAGGSPTGELFF. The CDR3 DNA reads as TGCAGTGCTAGAGCGGGAGGTAGTCCCACCGGGGAGCTGTTTTTT.

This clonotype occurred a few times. The CDR3 DNA sequence: TGTGCCATCAGCGGAGGAGGCTATGGCTACACCTTC. Protein product: CAISGGGYGYTF. This chain joins TRBV10-3 and TRBJ1-2; D is unclear. Germline assignment: CDR1 ENHRY and CDR2 SYGVKD. The CDR3 has 12 amino acids. Trimming removed 6 bases from V and 4 bases from J, with 9 bases in between.

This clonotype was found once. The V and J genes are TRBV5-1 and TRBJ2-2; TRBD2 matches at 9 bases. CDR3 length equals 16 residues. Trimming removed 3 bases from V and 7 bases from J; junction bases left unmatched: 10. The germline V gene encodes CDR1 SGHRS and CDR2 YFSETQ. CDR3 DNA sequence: TGCGCCAGCAGCTGGAGTGGTAGCGGGAGTCACGGGGAGCTGTTTTTT. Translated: CASSWSGSGSHGELFF.

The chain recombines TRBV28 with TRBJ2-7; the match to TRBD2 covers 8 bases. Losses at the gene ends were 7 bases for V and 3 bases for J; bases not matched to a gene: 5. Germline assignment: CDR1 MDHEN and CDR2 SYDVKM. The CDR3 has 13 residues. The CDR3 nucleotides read TGTGCCAGCATACGCGGGAGGAGCTACGAGCAGTACTTC. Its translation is CASIRGRSYEQYF.